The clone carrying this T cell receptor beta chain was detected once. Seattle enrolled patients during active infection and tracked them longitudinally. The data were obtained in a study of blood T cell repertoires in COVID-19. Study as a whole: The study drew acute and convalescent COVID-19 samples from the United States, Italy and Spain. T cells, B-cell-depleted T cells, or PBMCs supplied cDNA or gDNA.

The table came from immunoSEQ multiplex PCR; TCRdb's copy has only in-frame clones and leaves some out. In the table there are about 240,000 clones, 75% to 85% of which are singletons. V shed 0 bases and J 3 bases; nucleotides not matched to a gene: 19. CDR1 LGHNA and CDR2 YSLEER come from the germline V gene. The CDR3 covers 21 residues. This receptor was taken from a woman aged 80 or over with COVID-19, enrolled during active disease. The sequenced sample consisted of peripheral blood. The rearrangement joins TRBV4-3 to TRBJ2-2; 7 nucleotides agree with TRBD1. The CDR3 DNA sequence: TGCGCCAGCAGCCAAGATTTGGGAAAGGGGGCGGCCTTTGGTTACACCGGGGAGCTGTTTTTT. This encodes CASSQDLGKGAAFGYTGELFF.